This T cell receptor (beta chain) was captured by sequencing in a study of shared clonotypes between healthy human individuals. Method: immunoSEQ multiplex PCR; TCRdb's copy keeps in-frame clones and lacks some. The table lists over 2 million clones, 85% to 95% of them singletons. Recent acute infections and vaccinations were absent in the healthy HIV-negative adult donors. CD45RA-negative memory and CD45RA+ naive subsets were split from the CD4+ cells. The CDR3 spans 16 residues. V was cut by 1 base and J by 0 bases, with 9 bases left in between. Germline V gene lookup returns CDR1 SGHVS and CDR2 FNYEAQ.

Sequenced sample: naive CD4+ T cells from PBMCs. Subset denoted: CD45RA+ positively selected. The V gene is TRBV7-6, the J gene TRBJ2-2; no reliable D call. The source of this sequence is a man between 18 and 29 years old in good health. Some clones in this sample may be carry-over from other donors' samples. The CDR3 DNA follows: TGTGCCAGCAGCTTAGGGGCCTCTACGAACACCGGGGAGCTGTTTTTT. It codes for CASSLGASTNTGELFF.